This entry lists 20 T cell receptor beta chains sequenced from one sample in a study of graft-versus-host responses after intestinal transplantation. TCRdb's table, derived via immunoSEQ multiplex PCR, lists solely in-frame clones and lacks some. The repertoire consists of around 90,000 clones, with 80% to 95% occurring once and the leading ten covering less than 0.4%. No antigen has been assigned to these receptors. The sample consisted of unstimulated CD4+ T cells sorted from spleen or lymph node cells, taken before intestinal transplant. These receptors all stem from a human donor who received an intestinal transplant.

The chain combines TRBV19 with TRBJ1-2; D uncertain. The ends were cut back, 0 bases at V and 6 bases at J, with 14 bases in the middle. CDR1 and CDR2 (germline): LNHDA, SQIVND (reference sequence). The CDR3 is 15 residues long. CDR3 region: CASSIDPNRRHGYTF. DNA of the CDR3: TGTGCCAGTAGTATAGATCCGAATAGAAGGCATGGCTACACCTTC.

The V call is TRBV2, the J call TRBJ1-2; no reliable D call. CDR3 length equals 14 residues. CDR1 and CDR2 (germline): SNHLY, FYNNEI. The V end was cut by 4 bases, the J end by 3 bases, with 12 bases between. The CDR3 sequence is CASSGRSDDYGYTF. CDR3 in DNA: TGTGCCAGCAGTGGGAGGTCTGATGACTATGGCTACACCTTC.

The gene calls are TRBV18 and TRBJ2-3, with TRBD1 as a possible D gene (5 bases). The V gene lost 2 bases and the J gene lost 3 bases, with 9 bases spanning the gap. This CDR3 is built from 14 residues. CDR1 is KGHSH and CDR2 is LQKENI in the germline V gene. CDR3 nucleotides: TGTGCCAGCTCACCAGTCCCAGGGACAGATACGCAGTATTTT. Its translation: CASSPVPGTDTQYF.

The rearrangement links TRBV4-1 to TRBJ1-3; tentative D call: TRBD1 (6 bases). With 3 bases removed from V and 0 bases from J, the gap between germline ends came to 12 bases. The CDR3 loop spans 16 amino acids. Germline CDR1 reads MGHRA; CDR2 reads YSYEKL. The chain's CDR3 is CASSHHLTGSGNTIYF. For the CDR3, the DNA is TGCGCCAGCAGCCATCACCTGACAGGCTCTGGAAACACCATATATTTT.

This chain joins TRBV27 and TRBJ2-4; D gene uncertain. The CDR3 runs 15 residues. In germline, CDR1 is MNHEY, CDR2 SMNVEV (reference sequence). V shed 8 bases and J shed 0 bases, with 14 bases lying between them. The CDR3: CASRRQAIAKNIQYF. DNA for the CDR3: TGTGCCAGCCGCCGACAAGCGATAGCCAAAAACATTCAGTACTTC.

The chain joins TRBV7-9 to TRBJ2-5; D may be TRBD2 (6 bases). The J call may not be correct, given that the DNA end is closer to TRBJ2-7. Germline assignment: CDR1 SEHNR and CDR2 FQNEAQ (reference sequence). The CDR3 covers 17 residues. The CDR3 coding sequence is TGTGCCAGCAGCTCAGGCCTTTGGCGGGACTCCGCCTACGAGCAGTACTTC. Protein: CASSSGLWRDSAYEQYF.

V and J are TRBV28 and TRBJ2-5; a possible D gene is TRBD2 (6 bases). CDR1 MDHEN and CDR2 SYDVKM come from the germline V gene. The CDR3 runs 17 residues. V lost 4 bases and J lost 2, with 20 bases in between. The CDR3 region is CASSSPTKEGLQETQYF. The DNA of the CDR3 is TGTGCCAGCAGTTCCCCGACTAAGGAGGGCTTACAAGAGACCCAGTACTTC.

The chain uses TRBV27 and TRBJ1-2; possible D gene TRBD1, 5 bases. V lost 7 bases to trimming and J lost 4 bases, with 19 bases between them. This CDR3 region has 15 residues. CDR1 MNHEY and CDR2 SMNVEV come from the germline V gene (reference sequence). Here the CDR3 DNA reads TGTGCCAGCAAACTCACAGGCCAACCTCTCTATGGCTACACCTTC. Protein product: CASKLTGQPLYGYTF.

The chain recombines TRBV2 with TRBJ2-5; no clear D. This CDR3 is built from 13 residues. Germline V lookup: CDR1 SNHLY, CDR2 FYNNEI. The V and J ends lost 3 bases and 2 bases respectively, with 7 bases between them. This CDR3 is CASSEWQQETQYF. CDR3 DNA sequence: TGTGCCAGCAGTGAGTGGCAGCAAGAGACCCAGTACTTC.

The rearrangement joins TRBV9 to TRBJ1-2; D is perhaps TRBD1 (5 bases). The V end lost 4 bases, the J end lost 4 bases, and 20 bases lay between the germline ends. Germline V gives CDR1 SGDLS, CDR2 YYNGEE. There are 16 residues in the CDR3. The CDR3 is CASSNRSTEVFYGYTF. CDR3 bases: TGTGCCAGCAGCAACCGATCGACAGAAGTGTTCTATGGCTACACCTTC.

The rearrangement uses TRBV27 and TRBJ1-5; D ambiguous. Germline V gene lookup returns CDR1 MNHEY and CDR2 SMNVEV (reference sequence). V lost 1 base, J lost 2 bases, and 9 bases lay in between. This CDR3 spans 15 amino acids. The chain's CDR3 is CASSLLAGGNQPQHF. CDR3 nucleotides: TGTGCCAGCAGTTTATTAGCCGGGGGCAATCAGCCCCAGCATTTT.

The V call is TRBV6-6, the J call TRBJ1-3, with a possible D match to TRBD1 (5 bases). The CDR3 has 13 amino acids. CDR1 MNHNY and CDR2 SVGAGI come from the germline V gene (reference sequence). V shed 5 bases and J shed 4 bases, with 9 bases lying between them. CDR3 loop: CASSTGRGNTIYF. The CDR3 coding sequence is TGTGCCAGCAGTACGGGACGAGGAAACACCATATATTTT.

The rearrangement uses TRBV6-6 and TRBJ1-5; no firm D call. This CDR3 has 15 amino acids. V was cut by 6 bases and J by 3 bases, with 15 bases left in between. In germline, CDR1 is MNHNY, CDR2 SVGAGI (reference sequence). The CDR3 reads CASSRRSGDNQPQHF. The CDR3 DNA reads TGTGCCAGCAGCCGAAGGAGCGGTGACAATCAGCCCCAGCATTTT.

In DNA, the CDR3 is TGTGCCAGCCTGGGACAGAGAAATAACACTGAAGCTTTCTTT. It translates to CASLGQRNNTEAFF. J is TRBJ1-1 and V is TRBV5-8, with 7 bases that match TRBD1. V shed 7 bases, J shed 2 bases, and the junction held 8 bases outside the gene matches. Per germline, CDR1 SGHTS and CDR2 YDEGEE. This CDR3 is 14 amino acids long. The whole variable domain, filled in from reference TRBV5-8 and TRBJ1-1, reads EAGVTQSPTHLIKTRGQQATLRCSPISGHTSVYWYQQALGLGLQFLLWYDEGEERNRGNFPPRFSGRQFPNYSSELNVNALELEDSALYLCASLGQRNNTEAFFGQGTRLTVV.

V usage is TRBV30 and J usage is TRBJ2-3; D may be TRBD2 (5 bases). The CDR3 totals 13 residues. V was shortened by 2 bases and J by 4 bases, with 10 bases between the two germline ends. The germline CDR1 and CDR2 sequences are GTSNPN and SVGIG (reference sequence). CDR3 loop: CAWSLRAADTQYF. In DNA form, the CDR3 reads TGTGCCTGGAGTTTAAGAGCGGCAGATACGCAGTATTTT. The whole variable domain, filled in from reference TRBV30 and TRBJ2-3, reads SQTIHQWPATLVQPVGSPLSLECTVEGTSNPNLYWYRQAAGRGLQLLFYSVGIGQISSEVPQNLSASRPQDRQFILSSKKLLLSDSGFYLCAWSLRAADTQYFGPGTRLTVL.

V usage is TRBV6-1 and J usage is TRBJ2-7; no clear D gene. The CDR3 sequence is 11 residues long. Trimming shortened V by 7 bases and J by 2 bases, and 6 bases separated the two germline ends. The germline V gene has CDR1 MNHNS and CDR2 SASEGT. CDR3 amino acids: CASTQTYEQYF. Written as DNA, the CDR3 is TGTGCCAGCACCCAGACCTACGAGCAGTACTTC.

The genes are TRBV7-2 and TRBJ2-1; 10 bases agree with TRBD2. V lost 5 bases, J lost 5 bases, and 12 bases stayed unmatched. The germline gives CDR1 SGHTA, CDR2 FQGNSA. The length of the CDR3 is 17 residues. In DNA form, the CDR3 reads TGTGCCAGCAGCCGGAGTCTTCGGACTAGCGGCAACAATGAGCAGTTCTTC. Its protein is CASSRSLRTSGNNEQFF.

CDR3 sequence: CASSPLRDRNTEAFF. CDR3 DNA sequence: TGTGCCAGCTCACCTCTACGGGACAGGAACACTGAAGCTTTCTTT. The rearrangement joins TRBV18 to TRBJ1-1; 7 bases match TRBD1. The CDR3 consists of 15 residues. The V gene end was trimmed by 3 bases and the J gene end by 1 base; junction bases not matched to a gene: 5. The V gene's germline CDR1 is KGHSH and CDR2 LQKENI.

The chain employs TRBV7-2 and TRBJ1-4, with 7 bases lining up with TRBD1. Germline assignment: CDR1 SGHTA and CDR2 FQGNSA. With V trimmed by 5 bases and J by 8 bases, 8 bases remained unmatched. The CDR3 has 14 residues. CDR3 protein: CASSRRQGLEKLFF. Written as DNA, the CDR3 is TGTGCCAGCAGCCGACGACAGGGCCTCGAAAAACTGTTTTTT.

V and J are TRBV5-6 and TRBJ1-5; 7 bases match TRBD1. This CDR3 has 15 amino acids. The V gene end was trimmed by 2 bases and the J gene end by 2 bases; junction bases not matched to a gene: 4. Per the germline V gene, CDR1 is SGHDT and CDR2 is YYEEEE. The CDR3, as DNA: TGTGCCAGCAGCTTCACAGGGGTGGGCAATCAGCCCCAGCATTTT. Encoded protein: CASSFTGVGNQPQHF.